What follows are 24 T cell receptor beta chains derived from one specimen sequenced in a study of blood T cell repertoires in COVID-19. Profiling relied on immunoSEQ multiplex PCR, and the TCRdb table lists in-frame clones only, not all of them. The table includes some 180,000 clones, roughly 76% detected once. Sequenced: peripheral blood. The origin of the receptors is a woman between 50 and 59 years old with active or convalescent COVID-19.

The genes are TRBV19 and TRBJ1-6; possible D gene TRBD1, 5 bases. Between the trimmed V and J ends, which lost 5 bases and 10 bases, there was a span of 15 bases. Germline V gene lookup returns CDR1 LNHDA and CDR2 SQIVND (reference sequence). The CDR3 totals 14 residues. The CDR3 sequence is CASSDDSRRSPLHF. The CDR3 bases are TGTGCCAGTAGTGATGACAGCCGTCGGTCACCCCTCCACTTT.

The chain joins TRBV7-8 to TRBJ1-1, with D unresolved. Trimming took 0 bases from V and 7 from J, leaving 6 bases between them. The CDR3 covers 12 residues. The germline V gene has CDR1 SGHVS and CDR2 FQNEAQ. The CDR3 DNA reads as TGTGCCAGCAGCTTAGCCCCGGGTGAAGCTTTCTTT. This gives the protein CASSLAPGEAFF.

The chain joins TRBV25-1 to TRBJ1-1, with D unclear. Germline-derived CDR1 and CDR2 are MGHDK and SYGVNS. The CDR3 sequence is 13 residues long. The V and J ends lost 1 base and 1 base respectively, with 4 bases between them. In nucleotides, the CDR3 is TGTGCCAGCAGTGAATCGTGGAACACTGAAGCTTTCTTT. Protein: CASSESWNTEAFF.

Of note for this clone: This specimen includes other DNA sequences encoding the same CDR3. The chain's CDR3 is CATSRGIAPEQFF. The CDR3 DNA sequence: TGTGCCACCAGCAGAGGAATAGCGCCGGAGCAGTTCTTC. The genes are TRBV15 and TRBJ2-1; D might be TRBD2 (5 bases). V was pared by 1 base and J by 10 bases, with 11 bases between. The CDR3 loop spans 13 amino acids. Germline CDR1 reads LNHNV; CDR2 reads YYDKDF (reference sequence). The full variable domain, in which reference TRBV15 and TRBJ2-1 provide the parts outside the CDR3, is DAMVIQNPRYQVTQFGKPVTLSCSQTLNHNVMYWYQQKSSQAPKLLFHYYDKDFNNEADTPDNFQSRRPNTSFCFLDIRSPGLGDTAMYLCATSRGIAPEQFFGPGTRLTVL.

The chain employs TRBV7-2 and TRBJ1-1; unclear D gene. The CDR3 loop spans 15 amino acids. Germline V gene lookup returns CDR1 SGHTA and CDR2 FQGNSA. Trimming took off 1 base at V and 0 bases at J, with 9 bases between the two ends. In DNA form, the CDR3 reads TGTGCCAGCAGCTTAGATGGCGACATGAACACTGAAGCTTTCTTT. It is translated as CASSLDGDMNTEAFF. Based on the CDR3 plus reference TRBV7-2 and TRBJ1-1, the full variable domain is GAGVSQSPSNKVTEKGKDVELRCDPISGHTALYWYRQSLGQGLEFLIYFQGNSAPDKSGLPSDRFSAERTGGSVSTLTIQRTQQEDSAVYLCASSLDGDMNTEAFFGQGTRLTVV.

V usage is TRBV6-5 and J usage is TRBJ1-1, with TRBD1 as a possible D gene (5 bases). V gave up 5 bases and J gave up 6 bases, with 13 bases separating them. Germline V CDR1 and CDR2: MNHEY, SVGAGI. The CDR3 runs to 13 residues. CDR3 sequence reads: CASSIRGRAEAFF. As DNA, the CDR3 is TGTGCCAGCAGTATAAGGGGTCGGGCTGAAGCTTTCTTT.

This CDR3 is CSVDLAGADEQYF. The CDR3 DNA reads as TGCAGCGTTGATCTCGCGGGAGCCGATGAGCAGTACTTC. V and J are TRBV29-1 and TRBJ2-7, with 7 bases identical to TRBD2. Germline V gene lookup returns CDR1 SQVTM and CDR2 ANQGSEA. Trimming removed 3 bases from V and 7 bases from J; junction bases left unmatched: 9. The CDR3 is made up of 13 amino acids.

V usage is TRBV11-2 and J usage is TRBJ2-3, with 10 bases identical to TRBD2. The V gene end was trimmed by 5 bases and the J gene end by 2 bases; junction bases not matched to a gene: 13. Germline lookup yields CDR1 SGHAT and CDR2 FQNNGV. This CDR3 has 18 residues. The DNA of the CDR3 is TGTGCCAGCAGCCGCCGGACCGGGACTAGCGAGCTCACAGATACGCAGTATTTT. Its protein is CASSRRTGTSELTDTQYF.

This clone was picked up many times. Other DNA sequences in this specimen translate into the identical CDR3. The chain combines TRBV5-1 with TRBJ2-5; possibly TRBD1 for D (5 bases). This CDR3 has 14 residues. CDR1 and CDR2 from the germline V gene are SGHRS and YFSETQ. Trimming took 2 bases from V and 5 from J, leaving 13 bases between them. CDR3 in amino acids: CASSFGQGRETQYF. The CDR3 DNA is TGCGCCAGCAGCTTCGGGCAGGGTCGGGAGACCCAGTACTTC.

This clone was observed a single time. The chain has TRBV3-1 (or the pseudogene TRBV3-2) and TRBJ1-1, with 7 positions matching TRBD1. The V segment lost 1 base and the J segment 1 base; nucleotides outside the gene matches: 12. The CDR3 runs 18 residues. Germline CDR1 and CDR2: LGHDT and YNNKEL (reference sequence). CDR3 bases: TGTGCCAGCAGCCAAGGAACGAAGGCTGACAGGGAGAACACTGAAGCTTTCTTT. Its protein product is CASSQGTKADRENTEAFF.

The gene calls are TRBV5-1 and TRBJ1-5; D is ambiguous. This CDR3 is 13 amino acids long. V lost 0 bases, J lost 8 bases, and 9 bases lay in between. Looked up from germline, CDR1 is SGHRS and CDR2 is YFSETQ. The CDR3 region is CASSLGGSEPQHF. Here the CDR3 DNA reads TGCGCCAGCAGCTTGGGAGGGTCAGAGCCCCAGCATTTT.

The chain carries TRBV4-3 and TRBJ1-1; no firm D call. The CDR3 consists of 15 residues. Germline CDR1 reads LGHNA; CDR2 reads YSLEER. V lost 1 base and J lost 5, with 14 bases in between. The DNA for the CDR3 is TGCGCCAGCAGCCAAGTTGCGCGAGGAGGTACTGAAGCTTTCTTT. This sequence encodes CASSQVARGGTEAFF.

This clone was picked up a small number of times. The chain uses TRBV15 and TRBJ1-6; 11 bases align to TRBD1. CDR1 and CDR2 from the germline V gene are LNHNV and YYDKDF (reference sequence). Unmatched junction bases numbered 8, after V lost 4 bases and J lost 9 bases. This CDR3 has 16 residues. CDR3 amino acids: CATSTRTGGFSSPLHF. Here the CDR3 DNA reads TGTGCCACCAGCACCCGGACAGGGGGCTTCAGTTCACCCCTCCACTTT.

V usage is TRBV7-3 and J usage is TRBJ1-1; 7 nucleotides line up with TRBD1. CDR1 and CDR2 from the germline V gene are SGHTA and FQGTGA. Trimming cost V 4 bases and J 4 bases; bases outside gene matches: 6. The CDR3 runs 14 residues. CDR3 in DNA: TGTGCCAGCAGCTCTCAGACAGGGAGCACTGAAGCTTTCTTT. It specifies CASSSQTGSTEAFF.

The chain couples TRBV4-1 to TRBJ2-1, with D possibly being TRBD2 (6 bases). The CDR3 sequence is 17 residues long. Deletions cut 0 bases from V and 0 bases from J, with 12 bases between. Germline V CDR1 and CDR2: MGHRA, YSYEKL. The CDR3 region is CASSQEVVADSYNEQFF. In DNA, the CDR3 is TGCGCCAGCAGCCAAGAGGTAGTAGCGGACTCCTACAATGAGCAGTTCTTC.

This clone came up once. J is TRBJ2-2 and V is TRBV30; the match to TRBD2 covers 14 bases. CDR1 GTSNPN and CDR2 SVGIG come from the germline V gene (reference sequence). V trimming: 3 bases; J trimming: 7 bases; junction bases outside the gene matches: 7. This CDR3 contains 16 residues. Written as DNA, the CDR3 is TGTGCCTGGAGCCGGGGACTAGCGGGAGAAGACGGGGAGCTGTTTTTT. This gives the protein CAWSRGLAGEDGELFF.

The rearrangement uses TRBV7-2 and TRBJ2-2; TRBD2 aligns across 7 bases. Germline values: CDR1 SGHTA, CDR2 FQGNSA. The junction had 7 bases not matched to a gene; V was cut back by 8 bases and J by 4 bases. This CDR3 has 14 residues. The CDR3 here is CASGEGRGTGELFF. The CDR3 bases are TGTGCCAGCGGGGAGGGTCGGGGCACCGGGGAGCTGTTTTTT.

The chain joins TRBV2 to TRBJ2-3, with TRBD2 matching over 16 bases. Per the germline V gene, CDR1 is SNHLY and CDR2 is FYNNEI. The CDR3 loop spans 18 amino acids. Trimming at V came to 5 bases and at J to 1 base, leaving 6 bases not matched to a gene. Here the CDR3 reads CASSPTGLAGGGTDTQYF. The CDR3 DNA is TGTGCCAGCAGTCCCACGGGACTAGCGGGGGGGGGCACAGATACGCAGTATTTT.

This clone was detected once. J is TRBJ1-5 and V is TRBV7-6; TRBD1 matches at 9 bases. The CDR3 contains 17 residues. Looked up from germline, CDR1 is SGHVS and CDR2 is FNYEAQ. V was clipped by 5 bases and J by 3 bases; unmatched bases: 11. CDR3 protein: CASSPTGGQTDNQPQHF. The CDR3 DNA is TGTGCCAGCAGCCCGACAGGGGGGCAAACGGACAATCAGCCCCAGCATTTT.

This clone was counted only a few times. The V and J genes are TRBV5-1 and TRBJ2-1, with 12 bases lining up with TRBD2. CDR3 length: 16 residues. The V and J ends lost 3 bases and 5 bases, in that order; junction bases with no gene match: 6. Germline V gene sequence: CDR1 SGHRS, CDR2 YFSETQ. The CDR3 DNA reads TGCGCCAGCAGCTCCGAACTAGCGGGAGGAAACAATGAGCAGTTCTTC. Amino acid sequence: CASSSELAGGNNEQFF.

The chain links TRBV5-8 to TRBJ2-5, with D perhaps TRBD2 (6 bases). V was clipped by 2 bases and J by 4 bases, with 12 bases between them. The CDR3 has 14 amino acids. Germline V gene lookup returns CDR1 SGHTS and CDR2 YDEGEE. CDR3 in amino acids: CASSFGGARETQYF. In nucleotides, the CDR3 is TGTGCCAGCAGCTTCGGCGGGGCGAGAGAGACCCAGTACTTC.

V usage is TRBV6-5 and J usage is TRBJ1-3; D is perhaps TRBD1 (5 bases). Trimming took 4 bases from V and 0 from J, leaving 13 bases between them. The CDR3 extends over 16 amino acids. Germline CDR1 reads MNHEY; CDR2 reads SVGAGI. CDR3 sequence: CASSSADSNSGNTIYF. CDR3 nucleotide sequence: TGTGCCAGCAGTTCCGCTGACAGCAACTCTGGAAACACCATATATTTT.

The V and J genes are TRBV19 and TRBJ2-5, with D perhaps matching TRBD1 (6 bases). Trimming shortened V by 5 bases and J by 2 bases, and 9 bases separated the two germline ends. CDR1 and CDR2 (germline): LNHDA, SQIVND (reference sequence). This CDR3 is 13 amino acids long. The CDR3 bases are TGTGCCAGTAGTGACAGGTGGCAAGAGACCCAGTACTTC. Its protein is CASSDRWQETQYF.

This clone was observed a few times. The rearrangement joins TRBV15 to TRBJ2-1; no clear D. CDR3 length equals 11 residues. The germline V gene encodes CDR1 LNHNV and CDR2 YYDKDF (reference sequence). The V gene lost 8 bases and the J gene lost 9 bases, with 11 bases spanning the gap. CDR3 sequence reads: CATREVGEQFF. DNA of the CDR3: TGTGCCACCCGCGAGGTGGGTGAGCAGTTCTTC.